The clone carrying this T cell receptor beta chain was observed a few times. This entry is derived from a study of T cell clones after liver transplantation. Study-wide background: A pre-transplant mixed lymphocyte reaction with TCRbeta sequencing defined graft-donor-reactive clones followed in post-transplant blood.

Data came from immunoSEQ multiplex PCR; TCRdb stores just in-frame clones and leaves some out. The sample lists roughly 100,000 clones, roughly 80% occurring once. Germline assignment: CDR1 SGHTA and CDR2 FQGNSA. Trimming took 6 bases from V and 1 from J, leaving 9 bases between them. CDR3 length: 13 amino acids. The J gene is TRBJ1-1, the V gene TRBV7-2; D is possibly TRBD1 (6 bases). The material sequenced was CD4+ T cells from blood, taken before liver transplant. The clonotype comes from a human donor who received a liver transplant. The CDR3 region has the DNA TGTGCCAGCAGTAGACAGGCGAACACTGAAGCTTTCTTT. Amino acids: CASSRQANTEAFF.